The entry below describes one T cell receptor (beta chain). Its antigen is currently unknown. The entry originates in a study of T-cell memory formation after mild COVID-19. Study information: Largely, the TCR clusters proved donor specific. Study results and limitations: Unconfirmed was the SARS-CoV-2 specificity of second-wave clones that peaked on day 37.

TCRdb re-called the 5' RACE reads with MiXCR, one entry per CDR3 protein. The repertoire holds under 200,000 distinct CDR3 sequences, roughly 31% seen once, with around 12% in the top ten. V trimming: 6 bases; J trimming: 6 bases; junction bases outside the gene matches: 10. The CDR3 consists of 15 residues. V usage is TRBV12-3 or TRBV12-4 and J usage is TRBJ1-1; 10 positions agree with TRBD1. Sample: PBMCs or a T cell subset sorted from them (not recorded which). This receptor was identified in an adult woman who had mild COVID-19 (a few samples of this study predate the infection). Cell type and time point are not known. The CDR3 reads CASSSTGTGAAEAFF. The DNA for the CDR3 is TGTGCCAGCAGCTCCACCGGGACAGGGGCGGCTGAAGCTTTCTTT.